This T cell receptor (beta chain) was sequenced in a study of control samples from healthy donors and cancer patients. Sequenced by immunoSEQ multiplex PCR; TCRdb stores in-frame clones only, minus some. The top ten clones hold more than 12% of a sample with 53,000 or so clones, roughly nine tenths of them seen once. There are a few counts of this clone. This CDR3 is built from 16 residues. Trimming took 2 bases from V and 4 from J; bases not matched to a gene: 7. Per germline, CDR1 LGHNA and CDR2 YNFKEQ. V and J are TRBV4-2 and TRBJ1-4, with 7 bases fitting TRBD1. The sample consisted of PBMCs. The sequence was collected from a man aged 55 to 70 with head and neck cancer. The CDR3 loop is CASSQIQGTYNEKLFF. The CDR3 nucleotides read TGTGCCAGCAGCCAAATACAGGGGACGTATAATGAAAAACTGTTTTTT.